Included here is one T cell receptor beta chain sequence, with context. Its antigen remains unidentified. Base qualities are missing; no much larger clone stands one base away. This sample is drawn from a study of blood T cell repertoires in COVID-19 (dated by TCRdb to 2018 to 2021). At the level of the whole study: Samples covering the acute and convalescent phases of COVID-19 were provided by collaborators in the United States, Italy and Spain. Deeply sampled blood TCRbeta repertoires from subjects exposed to, actively infected with, or recovered from COVID-19 were included in the dataset. A de-identified subject ID, COVID-19 status, age in years and sex were almost always included in the sample metadata. The samples were drawn from the first 160 participants of the ongoing ImmuneRACE study and from over a thousand subjects provided by 6 global collaborators. The repertoires were released in a freely available public database intended as a resource for research on the immune response to SARS-CoV-2. The material from the prospective study consisted of cDNA or gDNA derived from T cells, B-cell-depleted T cells, or PBMCs. HLA class I and class II types, where available, came from metadata supplied by the sample provider rather than from assay-based typing. Study-wide findings and limitations: How much clinical and demographic metadata was included differed by source and by participant, and the metadata was provided uncurated.

Sequences SGHNT (CDR1) and YENEEA (CDR2) are obtained from the germline V gene. A distance of 9 bases separates the germline ends of V and J, which lose 3 bases and 1 base respectively. Taken from cysteine to phenylalanine, the CDR3 has 14 residues. Only the CDR3 DNA stays, 42 bases, in frame from base 1. In Seattle, one collaborating source enrolled patients while the infection was active and tracked those patients longitudinally over the course of disease. Collaborating institutions collected whole blood in K2EDTA tubes following their own protocols. For TCRbeta analysis, collaborators shipped samples in one of three forms: frozen whole blood, isolated PBMCs, or DNA extracted from either of those sample types. TCRbeta CDR3 regions were amplified from genomic DNA by means of the immunoSEQ Assay, a bias-controlled multiplex PCR. Turning to the authors' computational methods: The number of nucleated cells in each sample was estimated from the amplification of reference gene primers within the assay. Sequence reads were collapsed and filtered to measure the absolute abundance of every unique TCRbeta CDR3 rearrangement. For each sample, productive Simpson clonality was calculated as the square root of Simpson's diversity index across productive rearrangements. The clones in this table, taken by TCRdb from immuneACCESS, are in-frame only. Not every clone is retained; where verified, under half of the shortfall comes from an unresolved V gene, and the cause of the rest is unknown. V, J and clone size reflect that table, while D and trimming were determined from the DNA. For this sample the table gives some 64,000 clones, of which over 55% were detected only once. Of the sample, more than 4.5% is held by the ten largest clones.

The sequenced sample was peripheral blood. The chain joins TRBV11-3 to TRBJ1-1; TRBD1 is perhaps the D gene, given 5 matching bases. This clonotype was obtained from a woman between 65 and 79 years old with COVID-19, enrolled during active disease. Read as DNA, the sequence is TGTGCCAGCAGCTTGGAGGGGAGGAACACTGAAGCTTTCTTT. Translated, this gives CASSLEGRNTEAFF.